These T cell receptor beta chains were read from a single sample in a study of cytomegalovirus exposure and HLA in healthy donors. The assay was immunoSEQ multiplex PCR, and TCRdb's table has in-frame clones only and misses some. Among 160,000 or so clones, over 80% were seen once, and the ten largest hold 1.5%. Sequencing input: PBMCs. The origin of the receptors is a woman under 30 in good health and CMV-seronegative. Both conserved end residues are part of each CDR3. Clone size is not always given. Where it is, it says once, few, many or a class for expanded clones.

cdr3_aa: CASSPHVGLPNSYEQYF
clone_size: .
j_call: TRBJ2-7
v_call: TRBV19

cdr3_aa: CACRGGLSYNEQFF
clone_size: .
j_call: TRBJ2-1
v_call: TRBV30

cdr3_aa: CASSRGGGEKLFF
clone_size: .
j_call: TRBJ1-4
v_call: TRBV5-1

cdr3_aa: CASSHRQGLSPFNQPQHF
clone_size: .
j_call: TRBJ1-5
v_call: TRBV16

cdr3_aa: CASSLSDRAYEQYF
clone_size: .
j_call: TRBJ2-7
v_call: TRBV5-4

cdr3_aa: CAISESTGVQIYEQYF
clone_size: few
j_call: TRBJ2-7
v_call: TRBV10-3

cdr3_aa: CASSYSRGGRNTEAFF
clone_size: .
j_call: TRBJ1-1
v_call: TRBV6-5

cdr3_aa: CASSQDPRANTGELFF
clone_size: .
j_call: TRBJ2-2
v_call: TRBV4-2

cdr3_aa: CASSLGGPTNTEAFF
clone_size: .
j_call: TRBJ1-1
v_call: TRBV5-1

cdr3_aa: CASTPGRPGHQSSNQPQHF
clone_size: .
j_call: TRBJ1-5
v_call: TRBV7-4

cdr3_aa: CASSPGARSAYEQYF
clone_size: .
j_call: TRBJ2-7
v_call: TRBV7-9

cdr3_aa: CASRPTGVTYEQYF
clone_size: .
j_call: TRBJ2-7
v_call: TRBV19

cdr3_aa: CASSMGGAPPREQYF
clone_size: .
j_call: TRBJ2-7
v_call: TRBV5-6

cdr3_aa: CASSQDRANTEAFF
clone_size: .
j_call: TRBJ1-1
v_call: TRBV18

cdr3_aa: CASSLSGAYEQYF
clone_size: few
j_call: TRBJ2-7
v_call: TRBV27

cdr3_aa: CASSVGGVPQETQYF
clone_size: .
j_call: TRBJ2-5
v_call: TRBV7-7

cdr3_aa: CASSLMGDNYGYTF
clone_size: .
j_call: TRBJ1-2
v_call: TRBV7-6

cdr3_aa: CAWSETGGSGDTQYF
clone_size: .
j_call: TRBJ2-3
v_call: TRBV30

cdr3_aa: CASSVEGQMMNTEAFF
clone_size: .
j_call: TRBJ1-1
v_call: TRBV9

cdr3_aa: CATSRALAGGGDTQYF
clone_size: once
j_call: TRBJ2-3
v_call: TRBV15

cdr3_aa: CASTLAGSGGETQYF
clone_size: .
j_call: TRBJ2-5
v_call: TRBV6-6

cdr3_aa: CASSLRSESADTQYF
clone_size: .
j_call: TRBJ2-3
v_call: TRBV7-9

cdr3_aa: CASSLGGALGTEAFF
clone_size: once
j_call: TRBJ1-1
v_call: TRBV7-8

cdr3_aa: CASTSPGVSTDTQYF
clone_size: .
j_call: TRBJ2-3
v_call: TRBV7-9

cdr3_aa: CASSLAGSMNSLHF
clone_size: .
j_call: TRBJ1-6
v_call: TRBV7-9

cdr3_aa: CASSGTGGTGELFF
clone_size: .
j_call: TRBJ2-2
v_call: TRBV2

cdr3_aa: CASTSGTANYGYTF
clone_size: .
j_call: TRBJ1-2
v_call: TRBV11-2

cdr3_aa: CASSWGSGGGNTEAFF
clone_size: .
j_call: TRBJ1-1
v_call: TRBV5-1

cdr3_aa: CASNQRQGNGANVLTF
clone_size: .
j_call: TRBJ2-6
v_call: TRBV19

cdr3_aa: CASLQGQGVYEQYF
clone_size: .
j_call: TRBJ2-7
v_call: TRBV2

cdr3_aa: CAWSRSESYGYTF
clone_size: .
j_call: TRBJ1-2
v_call: TRBV30

cdr3_aa: CASSGSGTSRLNTGELFF
clone_size: .
j_call: TRBJ2-2
v_call: TRBV5-1

cdr3_aa: CASSRDSQNIQYF
clone_size: .
j_call: TRBJ2-4
v_call: TRBV11-3

cdr3_aa: CASSLPLEGGANTGELFF
clone_size: .
j_call: TRBJ2-2
v_call: TRBV7-8

cdr3_aa: CASSLGTAYGYTF
clone_size: .
j_call: TRBJ1-2
v_call: TRBV5-1

cdr3_aa: CAWRTASSYNSPLHF
clone_size: .
j_call: TRBJ1-6
v_call: TRBV30

cdr3_aa: CSSSSTGGASYEQYF
clone_size: .
j_call: TRBJ2-7
v_call: TRBV7-9

cdr3_aa: CASSENRNTEAFF
clone_size: .
j_call: TRBJ1-1
v_call: TRBV6-1

cdr3_aa: CASSRPGLAGPQDTQYF
clone_size: .
j_call: TRBJ2-3
v_call: TRBV11-2

cdr3_aa: CASSLMTTGASEAFF
clone_size: .
j_call: TRBJ1-1
v_call: TRBV11-3

cdr3_aa: CASIRVAGANVLTF
clone_size: .
j_call: TRBJ2-6
v_call: TRBV27

cdr3_aa: CSVEVAGRVGSYEQYF
clone_size: few
j_call: TRBJ2-7
v_call: TRBV29-1

cdr3_aa: CASSLAFSPGANVLTF
clone_size: .
j_call: TRBJ2-6
v_call: TRBV27

cdr3_aa: CASSFGQGARDGYTF
clone_size: .
j_call: TRBJ1-2
v_call: TRBV7-2

cdr3_aa: CASSLRQGLIDTEAFF
clone_size: .
j_call: TRBJ1-1
v_call: TRBV5-1

cdr3_aa: CASSPGWSGGPVNTQYF
clone_size: .
j_call: TRBJ2-3
v_call: TRBV7-2

cdr3_aa: CASSLLLRTDTQYF
clone_size: .
j_call: TRBJ2-3
v_call: TRBV27

cdr3_aa: CASSDRTGVLF
clone_size: .
j_call: TRBJ2-2
v_call: TRBV2

cdr3_aa: CASSMDRNQETQYF
clone_size: .
j_call: TRBJ2-5
v_call: TRBV19

cdr3_aa: CASSFRLRGGTDTQYF
clone_size: .
j_call: TRBJ2-3
v_call: TRBV7-8

cdr3_aa: CASSYGHEQYF
clone_size: few
j_call: TRBJ2-7
v_call: TRBV6-5

cdr3_aa: CASKVAGGRTQYF
clone_size: .
j_call: TRBJ2-3
v_call: TRBV6-5

cdr3_aa: CASSTGTVGYTF
clone_size: once
j_call: TRBJ1-2
v_call: TRBV6-5

cdr3_aa: CASSQDINSVYEQYF
clone_size: once
j_call: TRBJ2-7
v_call: TRBV4-2

cdr3_aa: CASSRQGSGNTIYF
clone_size: once
j_call: TRBJ1-3
v_call: TRBV7-8

cdr3_aa: CARPGQGAREGGYTF
clone_size: .
j_call: TRBJ1-2
v_call: TRBV2

cdr3_aa: CASSLQPDSMLYEQYF
clone_size: .
j_call: TRBJ2-7
v_call: TRBV7-6